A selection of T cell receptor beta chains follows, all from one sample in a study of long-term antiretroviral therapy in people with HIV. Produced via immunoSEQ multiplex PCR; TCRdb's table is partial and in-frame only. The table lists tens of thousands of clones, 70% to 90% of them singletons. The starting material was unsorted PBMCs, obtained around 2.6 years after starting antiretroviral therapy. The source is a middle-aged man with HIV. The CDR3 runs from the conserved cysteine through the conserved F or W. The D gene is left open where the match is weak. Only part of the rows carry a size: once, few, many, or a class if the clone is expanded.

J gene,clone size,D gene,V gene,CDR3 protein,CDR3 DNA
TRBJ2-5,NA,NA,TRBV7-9,CASSRYTGETQYF,TGTGCCAGCAGTCGTTACACGGGGGAGACCCAGTACTTC
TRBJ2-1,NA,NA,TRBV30,CACRVINEQFF,TGTGCCTGTAGAGTCATCAATGAGCAGTTCTTC
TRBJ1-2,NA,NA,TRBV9,CASSVADGAIYGYTF,TGTGCCAGCAGCGTAGCTGATGGAGCCATCTATGGCTACACCTTC
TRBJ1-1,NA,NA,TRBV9,CASSAGRGVNTEAFF,TGTGCCAGCAGCGCAGGTAGGGGGGTGAACACTGAAGCTTTCTTT
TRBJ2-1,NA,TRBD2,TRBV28,CASSLYGGGAYNEQFF,TGTGCCAGCAGTTTATATGGCGGGGGGGCCTACAATGAGCAGTTCTTC
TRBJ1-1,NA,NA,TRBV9,CASSLGGMNTEAFF,TGTGCCAGCAGTCTCGGGGGGATGAACACTGAAGCTTTCTTT
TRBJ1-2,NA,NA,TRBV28,CASSTQSTTNYGYTF,TGTGCCAGCAGTACCCAATCTACGACTAACTATGGCTACACCTTC
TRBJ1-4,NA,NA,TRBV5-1,CASSLVEGGNEKLFF,TGCGCCAGCAGCTTGGTAGAGGGGGGGAATGAAAAACTGTTTTTT
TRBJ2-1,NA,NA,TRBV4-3,CASSQDWTYNEQFF,TGCGCCAGCAGCCAAGATTGGACTTACAATGAGCAGTTCTTC
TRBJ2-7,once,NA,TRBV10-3,CAISEGSGGSPYEQYF,TGTGCCATCAGTGAGGGTAGTGGGGGCAGTCCATACGAGCAGTACTTC
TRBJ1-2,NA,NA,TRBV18,CASSPRAGPQDGYTF,TGTGCCAGCTCACCAAGGGCAGGTCCCCAAGATGGCTACACCTTC
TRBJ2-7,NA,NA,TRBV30,CALVRGTHEQYF,TGTGCCTTAGTTAGGGGGACCCACGAGCAGTACTTC
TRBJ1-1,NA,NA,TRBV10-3,CAIAWTENTEAFF,TGTGCCATCGCCTGGACAGAGAACACTGAAGCTTTCTTT
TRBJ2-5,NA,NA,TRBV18,CASSPPGGLETQYF,TGTGCCAGCTCACCACCGGGGGGGCTAGAGACCCAGTACTTC
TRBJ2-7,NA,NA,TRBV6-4,CASSPQRQYSGYEQYF,TGTGCCAGCAGCCCTCAGAGACAGTACTCGGGCTACGAGCAGTACTTC
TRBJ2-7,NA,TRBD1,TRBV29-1,CSVELRDSDAYEQYF,TGCAGCGTGGAACTCCGGGACAGCGATGCCTACGAGCAGTACTTC
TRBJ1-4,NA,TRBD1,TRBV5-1,CASSSGQGGTNEKLFF,TGCGCCAGCAGCTCTGGACAGGGAGGCACTAATGAAAAACTGTTTTTT
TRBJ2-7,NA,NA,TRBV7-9,CASSLSRSGTSYEQYF,TGTGCCAGCAGCTTATCTAGGTCCGGGACCTCCTACGAGCAGTACTTC
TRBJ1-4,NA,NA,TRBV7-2,CASSLAREDEKLFF,TGTGCCAGCAGCTTAGCCAGGGAGGATGAAAAACTGTTTTTT
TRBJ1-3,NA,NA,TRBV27,CASSSRGPSGNTIYF,TGTGCCAGCAGTTCCCGGGGACCGAGTGGAAACACCATATATTTT
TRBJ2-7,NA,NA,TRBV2,CASTGDGSYEQYF,TGTGCCAGCACAGGGGACGGCTCCTACGAGCAGTACTTC
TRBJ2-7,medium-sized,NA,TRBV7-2,CASSFPTSLQGYSYEQYF,TGTGCCAGCAGCTTCCCCACCTCCTTACAGGGATACTCCTACGAGCAGTACTTC
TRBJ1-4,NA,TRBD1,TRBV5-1,CASSTGTGESNEKLFF,TGCGCCAGCAGCACCGGGACAGGGGAGTCTAATGAAAAACTGTTTTTT
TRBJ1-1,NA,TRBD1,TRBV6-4,CASPPGQRCTEAFF,TGTGCCAGCCCTCCGGGACAGCGATGCACTGAAGCTTTCTTT
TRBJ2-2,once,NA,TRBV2,CARGPNTGELFF,TGTGCCAGAGGACCAAACACCGGGGAGCTGTTTTTT
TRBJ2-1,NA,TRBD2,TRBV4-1,CASTLAVSYNEQFF,TGCGCCAGTACCCTAGCGGTCTCCTACAATGAGCAGTTCTTC
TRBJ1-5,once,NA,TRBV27,CASSLAGNSNQPQHF,TGTGCCAGCAGTTTAGCAGGGAATAGCAATCAGCCCCAGCATTTT
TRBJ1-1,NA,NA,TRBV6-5,CASRTGGAAEAFF,TGTGCCAGCAGAACAGGCGGGGCCGCTGAAGCTTTCTTT
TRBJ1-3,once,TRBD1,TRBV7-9,CASSPRRGPSGNTIYF,TGTGCCAGCAGCCCCCGGAGGGGGCCCTCTGGAAACACCATATATTTT
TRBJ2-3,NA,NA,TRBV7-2,CASSLDYGGPPDTQYF,TGTGCCAGCAGCCTCGACTACGGGGGCCCCCCAGATACGCAGTATTTT
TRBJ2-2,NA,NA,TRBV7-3,CASSLTEAGELFF,TGTGCCAGCAGCTTAACTGAGGCCGGGGAGCTGTTTTTT
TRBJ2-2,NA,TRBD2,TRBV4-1,CASSQGVPAGVTGELFF,TGCGCCAGCAGCCAAGGGGTCCCAGCGGGGGTTACCGGGGAGCTGTTTTTT
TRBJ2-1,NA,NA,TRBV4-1,CASSQEGRDNEQFF,TGCGCCAGCAGCCAAGAGGGCAGGGATAATGAGCAGTTCTTC
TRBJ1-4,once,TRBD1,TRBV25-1,CASSEYGQANEKLFF,TGTGCCAGCAGTGAATACGGACAGGCTAATGAAAAACTGTTTTTT
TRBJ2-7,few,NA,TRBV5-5,CASSLSNYEQYF,TGTGCCAGCAGCTTGTCTAACTACGAGCAGTACTTC
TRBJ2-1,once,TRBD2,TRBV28,CASSVGLAGGIFEQFF,TGTGCCAGCAGCGTCGGACTAGCGGGAGGGATCTTTGAGCAGTTCTTC
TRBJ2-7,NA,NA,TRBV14,CASSQVPSANEQYF,TGTGCCAGCAGCCAAGTTCCTAGCGCGAACGAGCAGTACTTC
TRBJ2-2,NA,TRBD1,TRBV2,CASSEPRQGLYANTGELFF,TGTGCCAGCAGTGAACCTCGACAGGGCCTCTACGCGAACACCGGGGAGCTGTTTTTT
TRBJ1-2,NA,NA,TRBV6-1,CASSPGVGGDYGYTF,TGTGCCAGCAGTCCCGGGGTGGGGGGGGACTATGGCTACACCTTC
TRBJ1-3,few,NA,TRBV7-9,CASSSISGNTIYF,TGTGCCAGCAGCAGCATATCTGGAAACACCATATATTTT
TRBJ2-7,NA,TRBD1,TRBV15,CATSRDRGPYEQYF,TGTGCCACCAGCAGGGACAGGGGGCCTTACGAGCAGTACTTC
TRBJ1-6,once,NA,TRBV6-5,CASSWRTANSPLHF,TGTGCCAGCAGTTGGCGGACGGCCAATTCACCCCTCCACTTT
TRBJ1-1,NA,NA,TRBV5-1,CASSYTNMREGGTEAFF,TGCGCCAGCAGCTACACTAACATGAGGGAAGGCGGCACTGAAGCTTTCTTT
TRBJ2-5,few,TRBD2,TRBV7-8,CASSLGLAGGGSQETQYF,TGTGCCAGCAGCTTGGGGCTAGCGGGAGGCGGCTCCCAAGAGACCCAGTACTTC
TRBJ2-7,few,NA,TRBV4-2,CASSQDSLVDSEQYF,TGTGCCAGCAGCCAAGATTCACTAGTAGATTCCGAGCAGTACTTC
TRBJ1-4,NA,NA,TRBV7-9,CASSLGVSNGGFNEKLFF,TGTGCCAGCAGCTTAGGAGTGTCAAACGGGGGATTTAATGAAAAACTGTTTTTT
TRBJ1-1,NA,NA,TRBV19,CASSKDGPRNTEAFF,TGTGCCAGTAGTAAGGACGGGCCCAGGAACACTGAAGCTTTCTTT